The 10 T cell receptor beta chains below all came from one sample that was sequenced in a study of radiotherapy plus CTLA-4 blockade in lung cancer. The assay was immunoSEQ multiplex PCR, and TCRdb's table has in-frame clones only and misses some. The sample shows some 60,000 clones, around 79% of them seen only once. The source was peripheral blood, collected from a patient treated with radiotherapy plus ipilimumab. The receptors come from a human donor with non-small cell lung cancer who had a complete response to radiotherapy plus ipilimumab.

The gene calls are TRBV6-5 and TRBJ2-5; D remains ambiguous. Near its end, the DNA agrees better with TRBJ2-7, so the J call may be wrong. Germline assignment: CDR1 MNHEY and CDR2 SVGAGI. This CDR3 has 13 residues. CDR3 sequence (DNA): TGTGCCAGCAGACCCACTATGGCTTACGAGCAGTACTTC. Protein sequence: CASRPTMAYEQYF.

The rearrangement joins TRBV5-1 to TRBJ2-2; 8 bases line up with TRBD2. V lost 5 bases and J lost 4; bases outside the gene matches: 10. Looked up from germline, CDR1 is SGHRS and CDR2 is YFSETQ. This CDR3 region has 16 residues. In DNA, the CDR3 is TGCGCCAGCAGTCGGGGGGGGGCCATCGTCACCGGGGAGCTGTTTTTT. Translated, it gives CASSRGGAIVTGELFF.

This chain connects TRBV5-1 to TRBJ1-3, with D unresolved. This CDR3 has 13 residues. V lost 0 bases, J lost 7 bases, and 8 bases lay in between. Germline CDR1 and CDR2: SGHRS and YFSETQ. The DNA of the CDR3 is TGCGCCAGCAGCTTGGACGGGAGTAACACCATATATTTT. Translation: CASSLDGSNTIYF.

This clone has just one count. The V and J genes are TRBV11-2 and TRBJ2-7; TRBD1 agrees at 7 bases. Germline lookup yields CDR1 SGHAT and CDR2 FQNNGV. This CDR3 comprises 13 residues. Trimming at V came to 1 base and at J to 5 bases, leaving 2 bases not matched to a gene. The CDR3 is CASSLGTGDEQYF. In DNA form, the CDR3 reads TGTGCCAGCAGCTTAGGCACAGGGGACGAGCAGTACTTC.

The genes are TRBV19 and TRBJ1-2; TRBD1 matches 8 bases. The CDR3 is 15 residues long. V was clipped by 2 bases and J by 2 bases; unmatched bases: 4. Germline V gene data show CDR1 as LNHDA and CDR2 as SQIVND (reference sequence). The CDR3 reads CASSIRDRGNYGYTF. DNA for the CDR3: TGTGCCAGTAGTATAAGAGACAGGGGCAACTATGGCTACACCTTC.

The chain is built from TRBV5-4 and TRBJ2-6, with D unclear. The CDR3 length is 15 residues. Germline loops: CDR1 SGHNT, CDR2 YYREEE (reference sequence). Trimming took off 1 base at V and 0 bases at J, with 5 bases between the two ends. The CDR3 DNA is TGTGCCAGCAGCTTGAAGCTCTCTGGGGCCAACGTCCTGACTTTC. This gives the protein CASSLKLSGANVLTF.

On this clone itself: Other nucleotide sequences from this sample produce the same CDR3. V gene TRBV15 combines with J gene TRBJ1-5, with D unresolved. V was pared by 0 bases and J by 0 bases, with 6 bases between. The CDR3 consists of 15 residues. Per the germline V gene, CDR1 is LNHNV and CDR2 is YYDKDF (reference sequence). This CDR3 reads CATSRESYSNQPQHF. CDR3 DNA: TGTGCCACCAGCAGAGAGTCCTATAGCAATCAGCCCCAGCATTTT.

V is TRBV18 and J is TRBJ1-6, with unresolved D. This CDR3 comprises 14 residues. Trimming left V 3 bases short and J 7 bases short, with 10 bases between. Germline V gene lookup returns CDR1 KGHSH and CDR2 LQKENI. CDR3 bases: TGTGCCAGCTCACCTAACAAGAAGAATTCACCCCTCCACTTT. Residues: CASSPNKKNSPLHF.

CDR3 protein: CASSPGQPNQPQHF. CDR3 coding DNA: TGTGCCAGCAGTCCGGGACAACCAAATCAGCCCCAGCATTTT. The chain employs TRBV6-5 and TRBJ1-5, with a tentative D call TRBD1 (6 bases). V lost 5 bases and J 4 bases, leaving 12 bases between the germline ends. Per the germline V gene, CDR1 is MNHEY and CDR2 is SVGAGI. This CDR3 has 14 residues.

This clone was seen only a few times. V and J are TRBV21-1 and TRBJ1-1. TRBV21-1 is given as a pseudogene. This CDR3 has 14 residues. The CDR3 is CASSKRPRPTEAFF. In DNA, the CDR3 is TGTGCCAGCAGCAAGAGGCCTCGACCCACTGAAGCTTTCTTT.